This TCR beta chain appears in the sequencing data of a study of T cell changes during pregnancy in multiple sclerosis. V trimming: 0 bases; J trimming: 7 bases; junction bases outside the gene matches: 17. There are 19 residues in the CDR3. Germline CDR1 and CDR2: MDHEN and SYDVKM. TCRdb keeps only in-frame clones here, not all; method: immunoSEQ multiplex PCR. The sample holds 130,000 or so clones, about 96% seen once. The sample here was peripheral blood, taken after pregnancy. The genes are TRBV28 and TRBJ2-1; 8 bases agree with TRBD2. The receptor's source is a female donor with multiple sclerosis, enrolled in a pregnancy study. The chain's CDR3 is CASSLWGGGSGRRENEQFF. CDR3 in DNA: TGTGCCAGCAGTTTATGGGGGGGCGGGAGCGGGAGACGTGAAAATGAGCAGTTCTTC.